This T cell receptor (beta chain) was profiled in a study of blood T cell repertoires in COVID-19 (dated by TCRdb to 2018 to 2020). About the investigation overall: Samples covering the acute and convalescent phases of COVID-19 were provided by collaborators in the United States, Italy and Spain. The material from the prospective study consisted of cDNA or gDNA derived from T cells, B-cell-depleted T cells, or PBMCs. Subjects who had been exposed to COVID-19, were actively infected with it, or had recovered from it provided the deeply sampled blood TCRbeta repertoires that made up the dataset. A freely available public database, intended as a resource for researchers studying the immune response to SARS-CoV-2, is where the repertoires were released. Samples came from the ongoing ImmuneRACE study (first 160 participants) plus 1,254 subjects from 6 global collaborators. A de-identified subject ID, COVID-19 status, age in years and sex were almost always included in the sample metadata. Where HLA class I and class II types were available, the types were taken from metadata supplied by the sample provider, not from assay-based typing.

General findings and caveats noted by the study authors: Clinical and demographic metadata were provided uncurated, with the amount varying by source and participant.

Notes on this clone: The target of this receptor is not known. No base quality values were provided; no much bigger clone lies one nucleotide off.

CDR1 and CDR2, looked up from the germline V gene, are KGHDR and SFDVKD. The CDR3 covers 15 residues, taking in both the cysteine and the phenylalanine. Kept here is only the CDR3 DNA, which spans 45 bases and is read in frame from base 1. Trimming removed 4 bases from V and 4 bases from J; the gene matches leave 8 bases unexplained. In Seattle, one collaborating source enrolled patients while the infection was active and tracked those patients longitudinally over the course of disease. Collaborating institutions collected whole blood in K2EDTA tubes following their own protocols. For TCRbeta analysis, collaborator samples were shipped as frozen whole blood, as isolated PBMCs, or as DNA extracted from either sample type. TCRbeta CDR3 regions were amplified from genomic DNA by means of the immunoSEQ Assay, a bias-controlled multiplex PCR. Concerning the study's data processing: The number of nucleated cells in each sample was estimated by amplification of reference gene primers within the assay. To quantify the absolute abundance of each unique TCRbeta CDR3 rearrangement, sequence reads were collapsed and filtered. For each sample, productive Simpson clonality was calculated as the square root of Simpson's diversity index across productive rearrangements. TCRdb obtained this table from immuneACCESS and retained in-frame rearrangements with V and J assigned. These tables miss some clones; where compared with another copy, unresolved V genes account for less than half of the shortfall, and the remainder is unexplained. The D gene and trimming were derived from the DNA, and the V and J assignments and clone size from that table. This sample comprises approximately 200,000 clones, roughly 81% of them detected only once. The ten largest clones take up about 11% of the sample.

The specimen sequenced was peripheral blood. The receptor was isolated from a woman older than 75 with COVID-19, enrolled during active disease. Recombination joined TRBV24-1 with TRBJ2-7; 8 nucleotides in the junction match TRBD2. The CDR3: CATSDPSGSAYEQYF. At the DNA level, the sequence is TGTGCCACCAGTGACCCCAGCGGGAGCGCGTACGAGCAGTACTTC.